Below are 30 T cell receptor beta chains sequenced from a single sample in a study of cytomegalovirus exposure and HLA in healthy donors. 13 Jbeta primers and 60 Vbeta primers were used for the PCR. This table comes from immunoSEQ multiplex PCR, and its TCRdb copy is limited to in-frame clones, with some not included. In the table there are 150,000 to 200,000 clones, 77% of which are singletons. Sequencing was performed on PBMCs. Receptors were obtained from a young woman in good health and CMV-seronegative.

The J gene is TRBJ1-2, the V gene TRBV7-9, with 10 bases identical to TRBD1. Per germline, CDR1 SEHNR and CDR2 FQNEAQ (reference sequence). Trimming removed 0 bases from V and 6 bases from J; junction bases left unmatched: 4. CDR3 length equals 15 residues. CDR3 loop: CASSLAGDRGHGYTF. Written as DNA, the CDR3 is TGTGCCAGCAGCTTAGCAGGGGACAGGGGACATGGCTACACCTTC.

V usage is TRBV19 and J usage is TRBJ2-2, with a tentative D call TRBD1 (5 bases). Trimming took off 4 bases at V and 10 bases at J, with 22 bases between the two ends. The CDR3 consists of 16 residues. The V gene's germline CDR1 is LNHDA and CDR2 SQIVND (reference sequence). CDR3 nucleotides: TGTGCCAGTAGTAACCGTCAGGGTGGTGGGCCTATGGAGCTGTTTTTT. Translated: CASSNRQGGGPMELFF.

This rearrangement joins TRBV30 to TRBJ2-5; D call uncertain. The CDR3 is 11 residues long. CDR1 and CDR2 from the germline V gene are GTSNPN and SVGIG (reference sequence). V lost 0 bases, J lost 5 bases, and 4 bases lay in between. The CDR3 DNA reads TGTGCCTGGAGTGTACTGGAGACCCAGTACTTC. Amino acid sequence: CAWSVLETQYF.

The chain employs TRBV5-4 and TRBJ2-3; possible D gene TRBD2, 7 bases. V was trimmed by 4 bases and J by 2 bases, leaving 14 bases between them. Germline V lookup: CDR1 SGHNT, CDR2 YYREEE (reference sequence). The CDR3 runs 15 residues. This CDR3 reads CASSPPRGPTDTQYF. The DNA of the CDR3 is TGTGCCAGCAGCCCCCCGCGGGGGCCCACAGATACGCAGTATTTT.

This clone was counted between two and nine times. This sequence joins TRBV4-1 and TRBJ1-5, with D possibly matching TRBD1 (5 bases). The CDR3 has 16 residues. Trimming pared 1 base from V and 4 bases from J, leaving 14 bases between. In germline, CDR1 is MGHRA, CDR2 YSYEKL. The CDR3 DNA sequence: TGCGCCAGCAGCCAAGGTGTCGCAGGGAGGAATCAGCCCCAGCATTTT. Protein: CASSQGVAGRNQPQHF.

The genes are TRBV7-6 and TRBJ1-2; TRBD1 is a possible D gene (6 bases). Per germline, CDR1 SGHVS and CDR2 FNYEAQ. CDR3 size: 13 residues. With 5 bases removed from V and 0 bases from J, the gap between germline ends came to 7 bases. The CDR3: CASSRQANYGYTF. In nucleotides, the CDR3 is TGTGCCAGCAGCAGACAGGCTAACTATGGCTACACCTTC.

The V call is TRBV9, the J call TRBJ2-2, with 11 bases fitting TRBD2. Germline assignment: CDR1 SGDLS and CDR2 YYNGEE. The trim removed 3 bases at V and 8 bases at J, leaving 12 bases unmatched. The CDR3 length is 17 residues. DNA for the CDR3: TGTGCCAGCAGCGCCCAGGATAGCGGGAGGGCCGGGGGGGAGCTGTTTTTT. It yields the protein CASSAQDSGRAGGELFF.

The chain links TRBV5-4 to TRBJ1-2, with 9 bases identical to TRBD1. The CDR3 is made up of 14 amino acids. The V and J ends lost 9 bases and 7 bases, in that order; junction bases with no gene match: 13. Germline CDR1 is SGHNT and CDR2 is YYREEE (reference sequence). CDR3 bases: TGTGCCACCTGGGCTAGTGACAGGGGGACTGGCTACACCTTC. Amino acid sequence: CATWASDRGTGYTF. The complete variable domain, with remaining parts taken from reference TRBV5-4 and TRBJ1-2, reads ETGVTQSPTHLIKTRGQQVTLRCSSQSGHNTVSWYQQALGQGPQFIFQYYREEENGRGNFPPRFSGLQFPNYSSELNVNALELDDSALYLCATWASDRGTGYTFGSGTRLTVV.

The rearrangement joins TRBV6-6 to TRBJ2-3, with 7 nucleotides matching TRBD2. Looked up from germline, CDR1 is MNHNY and CDR2 is SVGAGI (reference sequence). The CDR3 contains 16 residues. V lost 2 bases to trimming and J lost 10 bases; unmatched junction nucleotides: 15. The CDR3 DNA reads as TGTGCCAGCAGTTACCCTTCGAGCGGGGCCACCCCGGCGCAGTATTTT. Amino acids: CASSYPSSGATPAQYF.

The gene calls are TRBV7-3 and TRBJ2-2; 12 positions match TRBD2. Germline V gives CDR1 SGHTA, CDR2 FQGTGA. This CDR3 is built from 18 residues. Losses at the gene ends were 1 base for V and 1 base for J; bases not matched to a gene: 4. The CDR3 sequence is CASSLRGGLAGNTGELFF. The CDR3 DNA reads as TGTGCCAGCAGCTTAAGGGGGGGACTAGCGGGGAACACCGGGGAGCTGTTTTTT. Drawing the rest from reference TRBV7-3 and TRBJ2-2, the complete variable domain is GAGVSQTPSNKVTEKGKYVELRCDPISGHTALYWYRQSLGQGPEFLIYFQGTGAADDSGLPNDRFFAVRPEGSVSTLKIQRTERGDSAVYLCASSLRGGLAGNTGELFFGEGSRLTVL.

The chain couples TRBV5-4 to TRBJ2-5, with D possibly matching TRBD1 (6 bases). V dropped 3 bases and J dropped 2 bases, with 8 bases sitting between them. The germline V gene has CDR1 SGHNT and CDR2 YYREEE (reference sequence). The CDR3 covers 13 residues. The CDR3 protein is CASSWDNQETQYF. CDR3 nucleotide sequence: TGTGCCAGCAGCTGGGACAATCAAGAGACCCAGTACTTC.

Here the CDR3 reads CASSLRRTGGGYTF. CDR3 bases: TGTGCCAGCAGTTTAAGGCGGACAGGGGGTGGCTACACCTTC. This sequence joins TRBV28 and TRBJ1-2; 10 bases fit TRBD1. The germline V gene has CDR1 MDHEN and CDR2 SYDVKM. The CDR3 consists of 14 residues. V lost 2 bases and J lost 7; bases outside the gene matches: 4.

The chain joins TRBV29-1 to TRBJ1-1; D unclear. CDR1 and CDR2 (germline): SQVTM, ANQGSEA. The CDR3 has 13 residues. Trimming cost V 5 bases and J 2 bases, with 12 bases left between them. CDR3 bases: TGCAGCGTTTTTGGTACAGCCAACACTGAAGCTTTCTTT. This codes for CSVFGTANTEAFF.

The chain recombines TRBV27 with TRBJ1-5; D unclear. The V gene lost 5 bases and the J gene lost 2 bases, with 10 bases spanning the gap. The CDR3 consists of 14 residues. The germline CDR1 and CDR2 sequences are MNHEY and SMNVEV (reference sequence). The CDR3 region has the DNA TGTGCCAGCAGTGTGCGGCCGGGCAATCAGCCCCAGCATTTT. It encodes CASSVRPGNQPQHF.

V gene TRBV6-4 combines with J gene TRBJ1-2; 7 bases are a match to TRBD1. V lost 4 bases to trimming and J lost 6 bases; unmatched junction nucleotides: 8. The CDR3 covers 14 residues. Germline V gives CDR1 MRHNA, CDR2 SNTAGT. CDR3 coding DNA: TGTGCCAGCAGTGCCCAACCGACAGGGAATGGCTACACCTTC. Protein sequence: CASSAQPTGNGYTF.

In nucleotides, the CDR3 is TGTGCCAGCAGCTTTGGGCGAACTTGGAGGGGCTACACCTTC. Translated: CASSFGRTWRGYTF. The chain uses TRBV5-6 and TRBJ1-2; D is uncertain. Between the trimmed V and J ends, which lost 2 bases and 8 bases, there was a span of 16 bases. This CDR3 comprises 14 residues. Per germline, CDR1 SGHDT and CDR2 YYEEEE. Complete variable domain (other parts from reference TRBV5-6 and TRBJ1-2): DAGVTQSPTHLIKTRGQQVTLRCSPKSGHDTVSWYQQALGQGPQFIFQYYEEEERQRGNFPDRFSGHQFPNYSSELNVNALLLGDSALYLCASSFGRTWRGYTFGSGTRLTVV.

The chain carries TRBV30 and TRBJ2-1, with 11 bases fitting TRBD2. Germline V CDR1 and CDR2: GTSNPN, SVGIG (reference sequence). The CDR3 contains 15 residues. Unmatched junction bases numbered 4, after V lost 2 bases and J lost 4 bases. CDR3 residues: CAWSPLAGVYNEQFF. Here the CDR3 DNA reads TGTGCCTGGAGTCCACTAGCGGGGGTGTACAATGAGCAGTTCTTC.

In this sample, this clone turned up a few times. The rearrangement links TRBV27 to TRBJ2-1, with D perhaps TRBD1 (6 bases). This CDR3 region has 16 residues. CDR1 is MNHEY, CDR2 SMNVEV, per germline (reference sequence). V dropped 3 bases and J dropped 2 bases, with 14 bases sitting between them. CDR3 bases: TGTGCCAGCAGTTTCGACAGGACGGGGACCTACAATGAGCAGTTCTTC. This sequence encodes CASSFDRTGTYNEQFF.

This rearrangement joins TRBV7-6 to TRBJ2-1; 10 bases agree with TRBD2. Trimming at V came to 1 base and at J to 3 bases, leaving 0 bases not matched to a gene. The germline V gene encodes CDR1 SGHVS and CDR2 FNYEAQ. The CDR3 is 15 amino acids. The CDR3 protein is CASSLGTSGYNEQFF. The CDR3 region has the DNA TGTGCCAGCAGCTTAGGGACTAGCGGCTACAATGAGCAGTTCTTC. Full variable domain (remainder filled in from reference TRBV7-6 and TRBJ2-1): GAGVSQSPRYKVTKRGQDVALRCDPISGHVSLYWYRQALGQGPEFLTYFNYEAQQDKSGLPNDRFSAERPEGSISTLTIQRTEQRDSAMYRCASSLGTSGYNEQFFGPGTRLTVL.

CDR3 residues: CASSLDTGQTEAFF. The CDR3 DNA follows: TGTGCCAGCAGCTTGGACACGGGTCAGACTGAAGCTTTCTTT. The rearrangement joins TRBV5-4 to TRBJ1-1; no clear D gene. The V end lost 0 bases, the J end lost 5 bases, and 11 bases lay between the germline ends. This CDR3 is 14 amino acids long. Germline V gene data show CDR1 as SGHNT and CDR2 as YYREEE (reference sequence). Full variable domain (remainder filled in from reference TRBV5-4 and TRBJ1-1): ETGVTQSPTHLIKTRGQQVTLRCSSQSGHNTVSWYQQALGQGPQFIFQYYREEENGRGNFPPRFSGLQFPNYSSELNVNALELDDSALYLCASSLDTGQTEAFFGQGTRLTVV.

This clone was counted only a few times. The V and J genes are TRBV5-1 and TRBJ1-2, with D perhaps matching TRBD1 (5 bases). V dropped 1 base and J dropped 1 base, with 14 bases sitting between them. The V gene's germline CDR1 is SGHRS and CDR2 YFSETQ. This CDR3 has 16 amino acids. CDR3 sequence (DNA): TGCGCCAGCAGCTTGTTCCAGGGTAACAATAACTATGGCTACACCTTC. Protein sequence: CASSLFQGNNNYGYTF.

The chain carries TRBV5-6 and TRBJ1-5, with 7 bases fitting TRBD1. CDR3 length: 16 residues. V dropped 3 bases and J dropped 5; count of bases not matched to a gene: 11. Germline V gene data show CDR1 as SGHDT and CDR2 as YYEEEE. The CDR3 coding sequence is TGTGCCAGCAGCTGGAAGGGGGCAGGGTGGGATCAGCCCCAGCATTTT. It yields the protein CASSWKGAGWDQPQHF.

This rearrangement joins TRBV27 to TRBJ2-5; the match to TRBD2 covers 10 bases. CDR1 MNHEY and CDR2 SMNVEV come from the germline V gene (reference sequence). V lost 8 bases and J lost 4; bases outside the gene matches: 7. The CDR3 contains 14 residues. The CDR3 DNA sequence: TGTGCCAGCCGGAGCGGGGGGGGCCGAGAGACCCAGTACTTC. It codes for CASRSGGGRETQYF.

A word on this clone: Sequence at one end of the junction differs from germline and may be a read error. This chain links TRBV7-7 with TRBJ2-1, with unresolved D. The CDR3 totals 10 residues. Germline-derived CDR1 and CDR2 are SSHAT and FNYEAQ (reference sequence). CDR3: CASSSNEQFF. The CDR3 DNA follows: TGTGCTAGCAGTTCAAATGAGCAGTTCTTC.

V and J are TRBV15 and TRBJ1-2; D may be TRBD1 (6 bases). V lost 0 bases and J lost 4, with 9 bases in between. The CDR3 sequence is 14 residues long. The V gene's germline CDR1 is LNHNV and CDR2 YYDKDF (reference sequence). The CDR3 DNA follows: TGTGCCACCAGCAGAGATACAGGGTTCTATGGCTACACCTTC. It encodes CATSRDTGFYGYTF.

This chain joins TRBV5-4 and TRBJ2-5; 7 nucleotides agree with TRBD1. In germline, CDR1 is SGHNT, CDR2 YYREEE (reference sequence). With 2 bases clipped from V and 4 bases from J, the junction kept 8 bases outside the gene matches. The length of the CDR3 is 15 residues. CDR3 region: CASSFVTGVSETQYF. The CDR3 DNA follows: TGTGCCAGCAGCTTCGTAACAGGGGTATCAGAGACCCAGTACTTC.

This clone was counted a few times. The chain uses TRBV7-7 and TRBJ1-5; no clear D gene. The V gene's germline CDR1 is SSHAT and CDR2 FNYEAQ (reference sequence). Trimming removed 5 bases from V and 3 bases from J, with 11 bases in between. CDR3 length equals 14 residues. The CDR3 bases are TGTGCCAGCAGCGCCGACACCCCCAATCAGCCCCAGCATTTT. This codes for CASSADTPNQPQHF.

The chain carries TRBV18 and TRBJ1-2; TRBD1 is a possible D gene (5 bases). The germline gives CDR1 KGHSH, CDR2 LQKENI. The V end was cut by 2 bases, the J end by 5 bases, with 15 bases between. The CDR3 runs 15 residues. The CDR3 reads CASSPSGNAPYGYTF. The CDR3 bases are TGTGCCAGCTCACCATCAGGGAATGCCCCTTATGGCTACACCTTC.

DNA of the CDR3: TGCGCCAGCAGCCGAGAGAGGGACACTGAAGCTTTCTTT. Translation: CASSRERDTEAFF. V gene TRBV5-1 combines with J gene TRBJ1-1; D is ambiguous. V was clipped by 4 bases and J by 3 bases, with 10 bases between them. Germline-derived CDR1 and CDR2 are SGHRS and YFSETQ. This CDR3 is 13 amino acids long.

The rearrangement joins TRBV7-9 to TRBJ2-3; 7 bases fit TRBD1. V lost 3 bases and J lost 0; bases outside the gene matches: 6. The CDR3 has 16 residues. The germline V gene encodes CDR1 SEHNR and CDR2 FQNEAQ (reference sequence). CDR3 amino acids: CASSFPRDRSTDTQYF. CDR3 DNA sequence: TGTGCCAGCAGCTTTCCCCGGGACAGAAGCACAGATACGCAGTATTTT.